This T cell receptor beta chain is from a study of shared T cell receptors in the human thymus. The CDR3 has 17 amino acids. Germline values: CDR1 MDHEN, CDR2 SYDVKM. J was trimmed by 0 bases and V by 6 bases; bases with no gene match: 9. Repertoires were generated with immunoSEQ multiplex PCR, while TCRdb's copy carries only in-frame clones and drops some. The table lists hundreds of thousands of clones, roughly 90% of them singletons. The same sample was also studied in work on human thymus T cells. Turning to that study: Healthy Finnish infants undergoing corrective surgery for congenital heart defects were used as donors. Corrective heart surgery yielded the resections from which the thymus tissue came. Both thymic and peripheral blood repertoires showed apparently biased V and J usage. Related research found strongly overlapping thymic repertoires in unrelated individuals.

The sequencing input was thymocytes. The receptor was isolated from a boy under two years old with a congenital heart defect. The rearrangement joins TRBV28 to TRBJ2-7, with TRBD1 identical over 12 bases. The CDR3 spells CASSRDRGPLGSYEQYF. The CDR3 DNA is TGTGCCAGCAGCCGGGACAGGGGGCCCTTGGGCTCCTACGAGCAGTACTTC.